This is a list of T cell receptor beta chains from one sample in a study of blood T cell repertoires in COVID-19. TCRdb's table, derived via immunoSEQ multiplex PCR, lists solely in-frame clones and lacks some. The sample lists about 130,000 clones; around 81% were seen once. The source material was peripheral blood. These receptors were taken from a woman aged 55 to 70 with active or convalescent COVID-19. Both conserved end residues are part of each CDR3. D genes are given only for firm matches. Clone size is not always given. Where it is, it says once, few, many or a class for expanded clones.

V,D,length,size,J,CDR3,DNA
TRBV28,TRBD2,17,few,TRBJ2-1,CASSLLVSGLAGGAQFF,TGTGCCAGCAGTTTACTCGTCTCGGGACTAGCGGGAGGAGCGCAGTTCTTC
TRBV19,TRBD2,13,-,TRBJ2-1,CATEEGRGSEQFF,TGTGCCACCGAGGAGGGGCGGGGGAGTGAGCAGTTCTTC
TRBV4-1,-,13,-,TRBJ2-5,CASSQSGQETQYF,TGCGCCAGCAGCCAATCCGGCCAAGAGACCCAGTACTTC
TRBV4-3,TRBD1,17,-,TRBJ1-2,CASSQDRDRFSNYGYTF,TGCGCCAGCAGCCAAGATAGGGACAGATTTTCTAACTATGGCTACACCTTC
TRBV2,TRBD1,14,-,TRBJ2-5,CASSEGQGYETQYF,TGTGCCAGCAGTGAGGGACAGGGTTATGAGACCCAGTACTTC
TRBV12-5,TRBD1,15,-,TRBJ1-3,CASGLGTGSGNTIYF,TGTGCTAGTGGTTTGGGGACAGGTTCGGGAAACACCATATATTTT
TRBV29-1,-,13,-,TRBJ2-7,CSVVGGFFYEQYF,TGCAGCGTTGTTGGGGGGTTTTTCTACGAGCAGTACTTC
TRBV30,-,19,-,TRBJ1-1,CAWSVLFSAGRSMNTEAFF,TGTGCCTGGAGTGTACTTTTTTCTGCTGGTAGGAGCATGAACACTGAAGCTTTCTTT
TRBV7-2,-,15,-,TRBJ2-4,CASSISWGLENIQYF,TGTGCCAGCAGCATAAGTTGGGGACTTGAAAACATTCAGTACTTC
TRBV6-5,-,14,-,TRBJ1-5,CASSYRGNNQPQHF,TGTGCCAGCAGTTACAGGGGTAACAATCAGCCCCAGCATTTT
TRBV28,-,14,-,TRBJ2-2,CASSLFPGEGELFF,TGTGCCAGCAGTTTATTCCCCGGGGAGGGGGAGCTGTTTTTT
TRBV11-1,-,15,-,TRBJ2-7,CASSRYSGGIYEQYF,TGTGCCAGCAGCAGATATAGCGGCGGAATCTACGAGCAGTACTTC
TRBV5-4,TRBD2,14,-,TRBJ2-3,CASWASGVGDTQYF,TGTGCCAGCTGGGCTAGCGGGGTGGGAGATACGCAGTATTTT
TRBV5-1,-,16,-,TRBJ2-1,CASSGRYGSGYNEQFF,TGCGCCAGCAGCGGCCGGTACGGTAGCGGCTACAATGAGCAGTTCTTC
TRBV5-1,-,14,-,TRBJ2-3,CASSLGTDGDTQYF,TGCGCCAGCAGCTTGGGGACAGATGGAGATACGCAGTATTTT
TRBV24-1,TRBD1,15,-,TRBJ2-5,CATSDFGQGGETQYF,TGTGCCACCAGTGATTTTGGACAGGGGGGGGAGACCCAGTACTTC
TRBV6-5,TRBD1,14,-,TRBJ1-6,CASSQTGVDSPLHF,TGTGCCAGCAGCCAGACAGGGGTTGATTCACCCCTCCACTTT
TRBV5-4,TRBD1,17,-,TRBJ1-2,CASSLPGQGARLGGYTF,TGTGCCAGCAGCTTGCCGGGACAGGGGGCGCGTTTAGGTGGCTACACCTTC
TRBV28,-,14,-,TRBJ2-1,CASSLTSSINEQFF,TGTGCCAGCAGTTTGACTAGTAGTATCAATGAGCAGTTCTTC
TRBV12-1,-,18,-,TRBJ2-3,CASSSFGFQGGTTDTQYF,TGTGCCAGCAGCTCCTTCGGGTTCCAGGGGGGCACCACAGATACGCAGTATTTT
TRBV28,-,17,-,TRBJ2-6,CASSRGQPSSGANVLTF,TGTGCCAGCAGCCGTGGACAGCCATCCTCTGGGGCCAACGTCCTGACTTTC
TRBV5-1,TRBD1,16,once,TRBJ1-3,CASSLVGQAQGNTIYF,TGCGCCAGCAGCCTCGTAGGACAGGCCCAGGGGAACACCATATATTTT
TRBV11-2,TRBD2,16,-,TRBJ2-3,CASSELAGALTDTQYF,TGTGCCAGCAGCGAACTAGCGGGGGCGCTCACAGATACGCAGTATTTT
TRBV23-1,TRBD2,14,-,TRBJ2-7,CASGASSGSYEQYF,TGCGCCAGCGGTGCTTCTAGCGGCTCCTACGAGCAGTACTTC
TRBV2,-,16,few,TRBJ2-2,CASSERAVSNTGELFF,TGTGCCAGCAGTGAGAGAGCGGTATCAAACACCGGGGAGCTGTTTTTT
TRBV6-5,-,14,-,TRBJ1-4,CASSYGRSNEKLFF,TGTGCCAGCAGTTACGGCAGATCTAATGAAAAACTGTTTTTT
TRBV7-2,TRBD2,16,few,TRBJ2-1,CASSTRLAVTYNEQFF,TGTGCCAGCAGCACCCGACTAGCAGTTACCTACAATGAGCAGTTCTTC
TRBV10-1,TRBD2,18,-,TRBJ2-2,CASSESVVQRGFTGELFF,TGCGCCAGCAGTGAGTCGGTCGTACAGCGGGGATTCACCGGGGAGCTGTTTTTT
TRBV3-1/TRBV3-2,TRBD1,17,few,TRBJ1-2,CASSHPGQVNTVYGYTF,TGTGCCAGCAGCCATCCGGGACAGGTCAATACCGTCTATGGCTACACCTTC
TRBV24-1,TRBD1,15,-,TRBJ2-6,CATGGQASGANVLTF,TGTGCCACCGGGGGACAGGCTTCTGGGGCCAACGTCCTGACTTTC
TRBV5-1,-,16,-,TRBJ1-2,CASSPRVGGQDYGYTF,TGCGCCAGCAGCCCGAGGGTCGGGGGTCAAGACTATGGCTACACCTTC
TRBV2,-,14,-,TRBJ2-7,CASSVGARYYEQYF,TGTGCCAGCAGTGTAGGGGCGCGGTACTACGAGCAGTACTTC
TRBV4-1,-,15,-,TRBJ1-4,CASSQDYIADEKLFF,TGCGCCAGCAGCCAAGACTATATAGCGGATGAAAAACTGTTTTTT
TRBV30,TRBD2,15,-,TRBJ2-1,CAWSKGGSSYNEQFF,TGTGCCTGGAGCAAGGGCGGGAGCTCCTACAATGAGCAGTTCTTC
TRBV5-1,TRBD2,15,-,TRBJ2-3,CASSQTSGGLDTQYF,TGCGCCAGCAGCCAGACTAGCGGGGGACTGGATACGCAGTATTTT
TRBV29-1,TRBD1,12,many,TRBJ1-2,CSVEDRSYGYTF,TGCAGCGTCGAGGACAGGAGCTATGGCTACACCTTC
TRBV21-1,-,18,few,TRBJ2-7,CASSNCPGLRRKSYEQYF,TGTGCCAGCAGCAATTGTCCGGGTCTACGGCGAAAATCCTACGAGCAGTACTTC
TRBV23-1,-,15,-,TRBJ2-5,CASSQRRGKGETQYF,TGCGCCAGCAGTCAACGTAGAGGGAAAGGTGAGACCCAGTACTTC
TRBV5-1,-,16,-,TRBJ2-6,CASSSQSRAGANVLTF,TGCGCCAGCAGCTCCCAGAGCAGGGCTGGGGCCAACGTCCTGACTTTC
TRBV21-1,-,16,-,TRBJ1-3,CASLCGGLDSGNTIYF,TGTGCCAGTCTCTGCGGGGGTCTCGACTCTGGAAACACCATATATTTT
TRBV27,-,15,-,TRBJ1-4,CASSLQTATNEKLFF,TGTGCCAGCAGTTTACAGACTGCAACTAATGAAAAACTGTTTTTT
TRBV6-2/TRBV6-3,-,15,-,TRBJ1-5,CASSYAGGSNQPQHF,TGTGCCAGCAGTTACGCGGGAGGTAGCAATCAGCCCCAGCATTTT